This T cell receptor (beta chain) appears in the sequencing data of a study of T cells in Graves' hyperthyroidism and ophthalmopathy. TCR beta CDR3 regions were amplified from RNA transcripts. The HTBI primer set served for first-round RT-PCR of the TCR CDR3. TCRdb redid the calling of the multiplex PCR reads with MiXCR, one entry per CDR3 protein. The table has under 300,000 distinct CDR3 sequences, roughly 15% seen once. This clonotype showed up many times. V dropped 4 bases and J dropped 7; count of bases not matched to a gene: 8. The CDR3 covers 14 residues. From germline, CDR1 is DFQATT and CDR2 SNEGSKA (reference sequence).

The gene calls are TRBV20-1 and TRBJ2-1; TRBD2 matches at 9 bases. The receptor was derived from a woman aged 45-65 years with Graves' hyperthyroidism that later progressed to Graves' ophthalmopathy. Sequenced sample: blood. In DNA form, the CDR3 reads TGCAGTGCTAAACAGAGCGGGAGGATGAATGAGCAGTTCTTC. It specifies CSAKQSGRMNEQFF.